This T cell receptor (beta chain) was captured by sequencing in a study of Ad26.COV2.S vaccination and SARS-CoV-2 variants. Germline loops: CDR1 SGDLS, CDR2 YYNGEE. The CDR3 is 14 residues long. Trimming cost V 0 bases and J 3 bases, with 9 bases left between them. Generated by immunoSEQ multiplex PCR, the TCRdb table keeps only in-frame clones and is missing some. In the table there are more than 400,000 clones, about 92% of which are singletons. This sample's treatment: approximately 18 received Ad26.COV2.S at low or high dose, single or two shots; about 5 received placebo; per-sample allocation not given. Sample collection was performed on day 63 after the first vaccine or placebo injection.

This receptor was taken from a person aged 18-65 years who received the Ad26.COV2.S COVID-19 vaccine or a placebo. This rearrangement joins TRBV9 to TRBJ2-5; possibly TRBD1 or TRBD2 for D (5 bases each). The material sequenced was peripheral blood, taken in a trial of Ad26.COV2.S vaccine versus placebo. The CDR3 nucleotides read TGTGCCAGCAGCGTAGGGGGGTGGGAAGAGACCCAGTACTTC. Residues: CASSVGGWEETQYF.